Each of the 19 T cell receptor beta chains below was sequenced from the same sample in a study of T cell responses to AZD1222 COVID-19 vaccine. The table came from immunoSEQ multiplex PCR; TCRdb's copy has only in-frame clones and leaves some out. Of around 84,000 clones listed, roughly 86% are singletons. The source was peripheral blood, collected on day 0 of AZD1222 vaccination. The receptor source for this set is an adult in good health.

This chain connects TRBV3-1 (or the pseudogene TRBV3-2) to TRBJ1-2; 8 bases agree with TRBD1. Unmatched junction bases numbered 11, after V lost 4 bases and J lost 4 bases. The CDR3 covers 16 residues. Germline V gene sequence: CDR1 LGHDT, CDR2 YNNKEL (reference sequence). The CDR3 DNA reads TGTGCCAGCAGCCGCTTCGGACAGGGACAGAGCTATGGCTACACCTTC. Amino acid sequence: CASSRFGQGQSYGYTF.

The CDR3 spells CSVVLVATNEKLFF. The CDR3 region has the DNA TGCAGCGTTGTTCTAGTTGCAACTAATGAAAAACTGTTTTTT. The chain is built from TRBV29-1 and TRBJ1-4; D not resolved. The CDR3 length is 14 residues. Germline lookup yields CDR1 SQVTM and CDR2 ANQGSEA. V lost 4 bases to trimming and J lost 0 bases, with 9 bases between them. Variable domain in full (rest from reference TRBV29-1 and TRBJ1-4): SAVISQKPSRDICQRGTSLTIQCQVDSQVTMMFWYRQQPGQSLTLIATANQGSEATYESGFVIDKFPISRPNLTFSTLTVSNMSPEDSSIYLCSVVLVATNEKLFFGSGTQLSVL.

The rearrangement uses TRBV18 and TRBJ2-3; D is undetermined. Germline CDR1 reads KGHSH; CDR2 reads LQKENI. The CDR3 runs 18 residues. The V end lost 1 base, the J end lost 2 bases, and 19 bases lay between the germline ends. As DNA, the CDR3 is TGTGCCAGCTCACCACGGATCATAAACCCTAGATACACAGATACGCAGTATTTT. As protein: CASSPRIINPRYTDTQYF.

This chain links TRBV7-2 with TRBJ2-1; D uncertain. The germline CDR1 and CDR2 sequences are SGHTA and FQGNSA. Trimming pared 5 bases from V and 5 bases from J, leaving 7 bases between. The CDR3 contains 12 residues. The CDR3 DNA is TGTGCCAGCAGCCGCCCGGACAATGAGCAGTTCTTC. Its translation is CASSRPDNEQFF.

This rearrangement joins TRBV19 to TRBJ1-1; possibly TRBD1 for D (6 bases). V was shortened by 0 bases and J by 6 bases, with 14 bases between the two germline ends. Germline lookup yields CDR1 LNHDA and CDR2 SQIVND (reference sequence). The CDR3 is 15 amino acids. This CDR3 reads CASSIDTGFFSEAFF. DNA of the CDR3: TGTGCCAGTAGTATAGATACAGGGTTTTTCTCTGAAGCTTTCTTT.

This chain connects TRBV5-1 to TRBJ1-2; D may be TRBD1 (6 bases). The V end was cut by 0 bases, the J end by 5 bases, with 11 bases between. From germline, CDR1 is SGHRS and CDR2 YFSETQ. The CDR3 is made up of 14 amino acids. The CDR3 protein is CASSLAGRGYGYTF. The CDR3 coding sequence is TGCGCCAGCAGCTTGGCCGGCAGGGGTTATGGCTACACCTTC.

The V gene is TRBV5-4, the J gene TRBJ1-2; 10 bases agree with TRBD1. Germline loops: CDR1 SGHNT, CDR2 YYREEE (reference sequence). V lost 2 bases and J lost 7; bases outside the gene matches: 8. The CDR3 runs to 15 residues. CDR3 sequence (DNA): TGTGCCAGCAGCTTTAGACAGGGGGCTGTTTTTGGCTACACCTTC. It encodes CASSFRQGAVFGYTF. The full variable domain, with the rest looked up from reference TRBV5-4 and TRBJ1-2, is ETGVTQSPTHLIKTRGQQVTLRCSSQSGHNTVSWYQQALGQGPQFIFQYYREEENGRGNFPPRFSGLQFPNYSSELNVNALELDDSALYLCASSFRQGAVFGYTFGSGTRLTVV.

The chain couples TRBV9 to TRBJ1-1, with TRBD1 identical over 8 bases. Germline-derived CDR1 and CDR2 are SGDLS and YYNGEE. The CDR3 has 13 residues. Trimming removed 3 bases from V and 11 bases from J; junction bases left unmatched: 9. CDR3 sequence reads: CASSADRVRGAFF. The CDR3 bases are TGTGCCAGCAGCGCGGACAGGGTTAGAGGGGCTTTCTTT.

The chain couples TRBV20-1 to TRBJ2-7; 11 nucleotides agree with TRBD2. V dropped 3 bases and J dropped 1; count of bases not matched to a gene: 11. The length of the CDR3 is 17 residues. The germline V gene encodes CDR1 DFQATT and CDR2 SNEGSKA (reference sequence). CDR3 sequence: CSASTSGRRFGSYEQYF. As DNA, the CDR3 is TGCAGTGCTAGTACTAGCGGGAGAAGATTTGGGTCCTACGAGCAGTACTTC.

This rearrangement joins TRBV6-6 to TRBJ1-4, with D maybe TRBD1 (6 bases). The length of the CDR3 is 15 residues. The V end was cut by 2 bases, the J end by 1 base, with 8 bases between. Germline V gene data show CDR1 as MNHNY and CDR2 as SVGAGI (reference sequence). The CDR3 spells CASSYRGLTNEKLFF. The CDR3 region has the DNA TGTGCCAGCAGTTACAGGGGGTTAACTAATGAAAAACTGTTTTTT.

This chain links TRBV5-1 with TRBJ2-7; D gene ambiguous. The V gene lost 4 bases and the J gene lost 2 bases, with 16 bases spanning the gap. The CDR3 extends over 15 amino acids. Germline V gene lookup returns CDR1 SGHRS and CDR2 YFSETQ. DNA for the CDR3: TGCGCCAGCAGCGGCGGCAACTCCCAAACCTACGAGCAGTACTTC. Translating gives CASSGGNSQTYEQYF. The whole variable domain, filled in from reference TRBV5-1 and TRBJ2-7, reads KAGVTQTPRYLIKTRGQQVTLSCSPISGHRSVSWYQQTPGQGLQFLFEYFSETQRNKGNFPGRFSGRQFSNSRSEMNVSTLELGDSALYLCASSGGNSQTYEQYFGPGTRLTVT.

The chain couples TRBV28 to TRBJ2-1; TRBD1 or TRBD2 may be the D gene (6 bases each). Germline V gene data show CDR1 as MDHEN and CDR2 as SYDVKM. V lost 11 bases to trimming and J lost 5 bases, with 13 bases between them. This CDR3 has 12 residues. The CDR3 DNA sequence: TGTGCCGTGGGGGGACAAAACAATGAGCAGTTCTTC. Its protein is CAVGGQNNEQFF.

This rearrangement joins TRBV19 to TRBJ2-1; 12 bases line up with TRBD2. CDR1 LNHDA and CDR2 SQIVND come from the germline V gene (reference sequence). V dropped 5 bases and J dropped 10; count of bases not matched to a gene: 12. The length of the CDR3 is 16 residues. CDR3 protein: CASSATRTSGTREQFF. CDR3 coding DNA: TGTGCCAGTAGTGCGACCCGGACTAGCGGGACTAGAGAGCAGTTCTTC.

CDR3 protein: CASSIPDSPAGETQYF. In DNA, the CDR3 is TGTGCCAGCAGCATACCCGACAGCCCAGCCGGGGAGACCCAGTACTTC. The rearrangement uses TRBV7-2 and TRBJ2-5, with a tentative D call TRBD1 (5 bases). The V and J ends lost 5 bases and 5 bases respectively, with 21 bases between them. CDR1 and CDR2 from the germline V gene are SGHTA and FQGNSA. This CDR3 region has 16 residues.

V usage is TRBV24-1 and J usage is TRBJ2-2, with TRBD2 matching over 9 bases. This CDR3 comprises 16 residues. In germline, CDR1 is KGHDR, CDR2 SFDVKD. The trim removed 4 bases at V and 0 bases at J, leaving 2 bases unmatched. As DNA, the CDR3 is TGTGCCACCAGTGAGGCTAGCGGGACGAACACCGGGGAGCTGTTTTTT. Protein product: CATSEASGTNTGELFF.

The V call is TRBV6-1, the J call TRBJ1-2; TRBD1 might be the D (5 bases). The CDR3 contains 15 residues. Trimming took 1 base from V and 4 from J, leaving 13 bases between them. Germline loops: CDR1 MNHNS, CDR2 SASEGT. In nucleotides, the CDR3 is TGTGCCAGCAGTGAAGTTCACGGGACGTTCTATGGCTACACCTTC. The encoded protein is CASSEVHGTFYGYTF.

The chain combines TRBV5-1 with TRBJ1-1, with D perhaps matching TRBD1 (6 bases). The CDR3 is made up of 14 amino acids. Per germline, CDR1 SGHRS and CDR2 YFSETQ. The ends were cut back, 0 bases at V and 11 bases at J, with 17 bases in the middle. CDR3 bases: TGCGCCAGCAGCTTGGGGGCGGGGGGCCGGTATGCTTTCTTT. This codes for CASSLGAGGRYAFF.

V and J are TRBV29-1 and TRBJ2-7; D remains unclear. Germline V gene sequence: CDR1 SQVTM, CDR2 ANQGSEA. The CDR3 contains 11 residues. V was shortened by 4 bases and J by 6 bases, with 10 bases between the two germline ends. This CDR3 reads CSVVLSGEQYF. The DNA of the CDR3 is TGCAGCGTTGTATTATCCGGCGAGCAGTACTTC.

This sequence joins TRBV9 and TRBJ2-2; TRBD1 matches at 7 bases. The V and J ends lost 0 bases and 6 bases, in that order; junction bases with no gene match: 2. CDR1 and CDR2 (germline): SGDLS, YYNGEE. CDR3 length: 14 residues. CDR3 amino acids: CASSVDQGAGELFF. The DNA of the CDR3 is TGTGCCAGCAGCGTAGACCAGGGGGCCGGGGAGCTGTTTTTT.